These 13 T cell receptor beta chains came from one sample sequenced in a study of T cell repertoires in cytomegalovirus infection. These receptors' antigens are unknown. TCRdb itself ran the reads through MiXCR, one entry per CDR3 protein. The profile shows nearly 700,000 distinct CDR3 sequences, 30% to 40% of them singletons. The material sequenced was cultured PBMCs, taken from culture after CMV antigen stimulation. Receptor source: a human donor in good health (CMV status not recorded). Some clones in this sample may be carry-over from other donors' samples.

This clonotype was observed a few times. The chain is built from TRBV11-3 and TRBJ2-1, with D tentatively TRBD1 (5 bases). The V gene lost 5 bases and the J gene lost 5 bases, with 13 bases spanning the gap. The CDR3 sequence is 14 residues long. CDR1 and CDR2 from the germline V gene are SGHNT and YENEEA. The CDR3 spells CASSPPDTHNEQFF. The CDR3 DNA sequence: TGTGCCAGCAGCCCCCCGGACACTCACAATGAGCAGTTCTTC.

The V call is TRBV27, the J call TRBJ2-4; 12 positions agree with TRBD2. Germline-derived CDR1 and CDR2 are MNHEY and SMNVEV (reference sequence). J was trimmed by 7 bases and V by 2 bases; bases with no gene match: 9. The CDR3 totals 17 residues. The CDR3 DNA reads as TGTGCCAGCAGTTTACCGATTCCCCTAGCGGGGGGGAACATTCAGTACTTC. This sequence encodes CASSLPIPLAGGNIQYF.

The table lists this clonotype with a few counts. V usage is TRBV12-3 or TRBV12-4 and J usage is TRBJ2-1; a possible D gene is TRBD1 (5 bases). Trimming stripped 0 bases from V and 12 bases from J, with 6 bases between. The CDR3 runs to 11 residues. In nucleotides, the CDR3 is TGTGCCAGCAGTTTAGCGGGGCGGCAGTTCTTC. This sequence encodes CASSLAGRQFF.

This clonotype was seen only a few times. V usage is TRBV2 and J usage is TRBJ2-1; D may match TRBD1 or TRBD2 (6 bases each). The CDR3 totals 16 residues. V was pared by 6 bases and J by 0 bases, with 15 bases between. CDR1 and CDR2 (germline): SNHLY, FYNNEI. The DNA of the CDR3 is TGTGCCAGCAGACTACTCGGGGGCCCCTCCTACAATGAGCAGTTCTTC. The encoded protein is CASRLLGGPSYNEQFF.

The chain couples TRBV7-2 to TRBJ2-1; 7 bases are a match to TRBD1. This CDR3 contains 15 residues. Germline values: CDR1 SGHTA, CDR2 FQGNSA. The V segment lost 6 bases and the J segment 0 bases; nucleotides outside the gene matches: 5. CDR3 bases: TGTGCCAGCAGACCCAGGGGGAGCTCCTACAATGAGCAGTTCTTC. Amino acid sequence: CASRPRGSSYNEQFF.

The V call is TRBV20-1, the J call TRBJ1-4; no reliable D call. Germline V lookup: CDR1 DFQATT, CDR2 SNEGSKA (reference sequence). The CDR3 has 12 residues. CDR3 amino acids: CSAGSTAEKLFF. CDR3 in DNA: TGCAGCGCCGGTTCTACGGCCGAAAAACTGTTTTTT.

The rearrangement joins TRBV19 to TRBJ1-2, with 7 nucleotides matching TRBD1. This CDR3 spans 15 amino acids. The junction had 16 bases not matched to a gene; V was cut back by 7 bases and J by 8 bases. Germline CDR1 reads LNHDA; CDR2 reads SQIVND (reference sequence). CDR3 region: CASTIIGTVRNGYTF. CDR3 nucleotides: TGTGCCAGTACCATCATAGGGACAGTTCGGAACGGCTACACCTTC. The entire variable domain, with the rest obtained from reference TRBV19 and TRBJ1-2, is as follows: DGGITQSPKYLFRKEGQNVTLSCEQNLNHDAMYWYRQDPGQGLRLIYYSQIVNDFQKGDIAEGYSVSREKKESFPLTVTSAQKNPTAFYLCASTIIGTVRNGYTFGSGTRLTVV.

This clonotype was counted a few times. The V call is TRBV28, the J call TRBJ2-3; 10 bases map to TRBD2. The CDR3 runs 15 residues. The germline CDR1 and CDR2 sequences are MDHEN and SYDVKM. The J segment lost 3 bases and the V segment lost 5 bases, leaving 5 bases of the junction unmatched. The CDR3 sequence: CASSVSGGGTDTQYF. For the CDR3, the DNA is TGTGCCAGCAGTGTAAGCGGGGGGGGGACAGATACGCAGTATTTT. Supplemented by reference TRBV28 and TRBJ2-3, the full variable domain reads DVKVTQSSRYLVKRTGEKVFLECVQDMDHENMFWYRQDPGLGLRLIYFSYDVKMKEKGDIPEGYSVSREKKERFSLILESASTNQTSMYLCASSVSGGGTDTQYFGPGTRLTVL.

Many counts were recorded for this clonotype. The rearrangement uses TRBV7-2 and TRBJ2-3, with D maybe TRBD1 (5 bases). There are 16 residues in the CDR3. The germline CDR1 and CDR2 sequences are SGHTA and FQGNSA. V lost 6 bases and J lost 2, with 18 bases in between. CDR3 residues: CASRVVGLRPTDTQYF. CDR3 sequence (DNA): TGTGCCAGCAGGGTCGTGGGGCTCCGGCCCACAGATACGCAGTATTTT.

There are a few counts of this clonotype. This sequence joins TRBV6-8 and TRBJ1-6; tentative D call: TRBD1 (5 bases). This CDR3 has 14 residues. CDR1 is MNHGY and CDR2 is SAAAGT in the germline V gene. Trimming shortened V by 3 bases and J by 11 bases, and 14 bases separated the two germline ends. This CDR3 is CASSYFGDEAPLHF. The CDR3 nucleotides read TGTGCCAGCAGTTATTTCGGGGACGAGGCACCCCTCCACTTT.

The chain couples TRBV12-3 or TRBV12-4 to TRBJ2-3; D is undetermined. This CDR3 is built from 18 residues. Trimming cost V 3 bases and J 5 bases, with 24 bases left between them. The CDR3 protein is CASSFLHLRLVTVDTQYF. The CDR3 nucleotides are TGTGCCAGCAGTTTCCTCCACCTACGACTCGTTACGGTAGATACGCAGTATTTT.

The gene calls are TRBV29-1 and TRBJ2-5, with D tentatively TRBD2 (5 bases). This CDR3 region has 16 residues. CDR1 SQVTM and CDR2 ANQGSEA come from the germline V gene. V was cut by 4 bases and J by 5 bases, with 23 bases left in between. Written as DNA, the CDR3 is TGCAGCGTTGTGTCGGCCTTGGCGGGTAAGGCCGAGACCCAGTACTTC. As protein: CSVVSALAGKAETQYF.

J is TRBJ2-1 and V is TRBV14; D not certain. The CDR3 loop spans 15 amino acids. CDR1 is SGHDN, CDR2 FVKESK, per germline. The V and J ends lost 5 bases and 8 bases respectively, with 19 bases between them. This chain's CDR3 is CASSFTPDGMDEQFF. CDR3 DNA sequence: TGTGCCAGCAGCTTCACCCCGGACGGCATGGATGAGCAGTTCTTC.